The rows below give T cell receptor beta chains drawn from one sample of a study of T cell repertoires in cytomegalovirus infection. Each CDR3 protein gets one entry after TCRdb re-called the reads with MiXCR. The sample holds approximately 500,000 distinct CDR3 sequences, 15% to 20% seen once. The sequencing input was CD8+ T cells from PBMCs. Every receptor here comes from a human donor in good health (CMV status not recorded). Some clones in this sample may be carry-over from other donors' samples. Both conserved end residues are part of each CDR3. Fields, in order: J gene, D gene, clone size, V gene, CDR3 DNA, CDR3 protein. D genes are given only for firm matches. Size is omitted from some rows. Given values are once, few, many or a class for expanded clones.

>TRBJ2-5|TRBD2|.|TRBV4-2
TGTGCCAGCAGCCATATAGCGGGGGGCCGGAAGGAGACCCAGTACTTC
CASSHIAGGRKETQYF
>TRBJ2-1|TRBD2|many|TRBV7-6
TGTGCCAGCAGCTACGGGACTAGCGGGAGAGATGAGCAGTTCTTC
CASSYGTSGRDEQFF
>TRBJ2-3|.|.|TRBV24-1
TGTGCCACCAGAGGGCCGACTCGCACAGATACGCAGTATTTT
CATRGPTRTDTQYF
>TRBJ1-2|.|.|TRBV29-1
TGCAGCGTTGATGTTAGGCTCCCCGGCTACACCTTC
CSVDVRLPGYTF
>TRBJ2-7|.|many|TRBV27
TGTGCCAGCAGCTTAACCGGATACGAGCAGTACTTC
CASSLTGYEQYF
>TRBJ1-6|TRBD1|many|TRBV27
TGTGCCAGCAGTTCCCAGGGGGCGCCCCATTCACCCCTCCACTTT
CASSSQGAPHSPLHF
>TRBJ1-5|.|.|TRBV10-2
TGCGCCAGCAGTGAGTCGATCGGGCAGCCCCAGCATTTT
CASSESIGQPQHF
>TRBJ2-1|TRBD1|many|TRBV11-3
TGTGCCAGCAGCACCCGGACAGGGCCGCGAAATGAGCAGTTCTTC
CASSTRTGPRNEQFF
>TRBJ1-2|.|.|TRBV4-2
TGTGCCAGCAGCCAGGGAAAGAGCATCTATGGCTACACCTTC
CASSQGKSIYGYTF
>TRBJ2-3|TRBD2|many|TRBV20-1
TGCAGTGCGCAGCCAAGGACTAGCGGGATGACAGATACGCAGTATTTT
CSAQPRTSGMTDTQYF
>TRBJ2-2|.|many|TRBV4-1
TGCGCCAGCCAGCTCAACACCGGGGAGCTGTTTTTT
CASQLNTGELFF
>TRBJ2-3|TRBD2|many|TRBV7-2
TGTGCCAGCAGCCTTATCTTAGCGGGGGGAGGGGATACGCAGTATTTT
CASSLILAGGGDTQYF
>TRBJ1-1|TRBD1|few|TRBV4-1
TGCGCCAGCAGCCAAGCCCAGGGGGCAGGAACTGAAGCTTTCTTT
CASSQAQGAGTEAFF
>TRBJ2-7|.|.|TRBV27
TGTGCCAGCTCCTCCGGGGACCGGCCCTACGAGCAGTACTTC
CASSSGDRPYEQYF
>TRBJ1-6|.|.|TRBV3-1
TGTGCCAGCACCAAAGGGGCCGGGGTCTATAATTCACCCCTCCACTTT
CASTKGAGVYNSPLHF
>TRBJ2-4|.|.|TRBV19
TGTGCCAGTAGTATGGGCGGAGGACTAGCCAAAAACATTCAGTACTTC
CASSMGGGLAKNIQYF
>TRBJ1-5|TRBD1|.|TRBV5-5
TGTGCCAGCAGCTTGGTTCAGGGGGAATTGAATCAGCCCCAGCATTTT
CASSLVQGELNQPQHF
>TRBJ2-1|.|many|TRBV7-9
TGTGCCAGCAGCCCTGAAGGGGTTACCTACAATGAGCAGTTCTTC
CASSPEGVTYNEQFF
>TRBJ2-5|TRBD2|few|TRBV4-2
TGTGCCAGCAGCCAAGAATTCCGGGGGGAGGGGAAACAAGAGACCCAGTACTTC
CASSQEFRGEGKQETQYF
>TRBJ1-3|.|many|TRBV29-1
TGCAGCGTTTCGGGCAGTAACTCTGGAAACACCATATATTTT
CSVSGSNSGNTIYF
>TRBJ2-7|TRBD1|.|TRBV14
TGTGCCAGCAGCCAAGGGGGGACAGAATTCTACGAGCAGTACTTC
CASSQGGTEFYEQYF
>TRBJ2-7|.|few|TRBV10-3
TGTGCCGGAAGGGGGGCGAGCTCCTACGAGCAGTACTTC
CAGRGASSYEQYF
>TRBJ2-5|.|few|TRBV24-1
TGTGCCACCAGTGATTTCACCGACAGTTGGGAGACCCAGTACTTC
CATSDFTDSWETQYF
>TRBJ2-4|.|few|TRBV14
TGTGCCAGCAGCCCTCTTTCTGGCCCCGTGCAGTACTTC
CASSPLSGPVQYF
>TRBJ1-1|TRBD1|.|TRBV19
TGTGCCAGTCGACAGGGGGCCTGGACTGAAGCTTTCTTT
CASRQGAWTEAFF
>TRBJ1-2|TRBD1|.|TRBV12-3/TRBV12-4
TGTGCCAGCAGTTTGGGTCTGATTGGACAGGGGTATGGCTACACCTTC
CASSLGLIGQGYGYTF
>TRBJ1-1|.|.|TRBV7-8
TGTGCCAGCAGCTTAGAGGGGGGGGGGGGCTGGGACACTGAAGCTTTCTTT
CASSLEGGGGWDTEAFF
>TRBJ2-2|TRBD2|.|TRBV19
TGTGCCAGTAGTATACTAGCGGGCGACACCGGGGAGCTGTTTTTT
CASSILAGDTGELFF
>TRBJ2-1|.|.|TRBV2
TGTGCCAGCAATCCCCAGGGGTACAATGAGCAGTTCTTC
CASNPQGYNEQFF
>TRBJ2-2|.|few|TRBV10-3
TGTGCCATCGGGACGGGGGCCGTCACCGGGGAGCTGTTTTTT
CAIGTGAVTGELFF
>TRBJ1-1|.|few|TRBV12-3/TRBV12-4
TGTGCCAGCAGTTTTACACTCCCCGGCGGGAACACTGAAGCTTTCTTT
CASSFTLPGGNTEAFF
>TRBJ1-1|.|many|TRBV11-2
TGTGCCAGCAGCTCGACAGGATATGAAGCTTTCTTT
CASSSTGYEAFF
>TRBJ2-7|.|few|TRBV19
TGTGCCAGTACGGACAGTTTCAACTCCTACGAGCAGTACTTC
CASTDSFNSYEQYF
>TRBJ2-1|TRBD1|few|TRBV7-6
TGTGCCAGCAGAGCCTCAGGGGGCTCCTACAATGAGCAGTTCTTC
CASRASGGSYNEQFF
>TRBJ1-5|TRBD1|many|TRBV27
TGTGCCAGCAGCCCAGACAGGGGGCTACGTCAGCCCCAGCATTTT
CASSPDRGLRQPQHF
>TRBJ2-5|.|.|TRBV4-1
TGCGCCAGCAGCCAAGGGATGGGGCAAGAGACCCAGTACTTC
CASSQGMGQETQYF
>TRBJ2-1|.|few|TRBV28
TGTGCCAGCATTAGCGGTAGAGTCTACAATGAGCAGTTCTTC
CASISGRVYNEQFF
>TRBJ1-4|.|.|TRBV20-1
TGCAGTGCTAGAGCAGGAACTAATGAAAAACTGTTTTTT
CSARAGTNEKLFF
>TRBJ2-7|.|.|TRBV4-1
TGCGCCAGCAGCCAACTGATGTGGAACGAGCAGTACTTC
CASSQLMWNEQYF
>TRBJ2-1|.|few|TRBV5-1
TGCGCCAGCAGCTTGAGACAGGGACTCGGCAATGAGCAGTTCTTC
CASSLRQGLGNEQFF
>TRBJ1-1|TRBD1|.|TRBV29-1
TGCAGCGTTGTGGGACAGATAAACACTGAAGCTTTCTTT
CSVVGQINTEAFF
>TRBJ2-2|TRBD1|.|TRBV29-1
TGCAGCGTTGATGATACAGGGGGCGCGGACACCGGGGAGCTGTTTTTT
CSVDDTGGADTGELFF
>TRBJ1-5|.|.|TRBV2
TGTGCCAGCCGGGGGGCAGGGACATTTCAGCCCCAGCATTTT
CASRGAGTFQPQHF
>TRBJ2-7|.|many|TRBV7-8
TGTGCCAGCAGCCGGCCAGGGGAGTCCCACGAGCAGTACTTC
CASSRPGESHEQYF
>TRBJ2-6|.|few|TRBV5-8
TGTGCCAGCAGCCGTTACTCTGGGGCCAACGTCCTGACTTTC
CASSRYSGANVLTF
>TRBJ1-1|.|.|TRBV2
TGTGCCAGCACGGGTGCGAACACTGAAGCTTTCTTT
CASTGANTEAFF